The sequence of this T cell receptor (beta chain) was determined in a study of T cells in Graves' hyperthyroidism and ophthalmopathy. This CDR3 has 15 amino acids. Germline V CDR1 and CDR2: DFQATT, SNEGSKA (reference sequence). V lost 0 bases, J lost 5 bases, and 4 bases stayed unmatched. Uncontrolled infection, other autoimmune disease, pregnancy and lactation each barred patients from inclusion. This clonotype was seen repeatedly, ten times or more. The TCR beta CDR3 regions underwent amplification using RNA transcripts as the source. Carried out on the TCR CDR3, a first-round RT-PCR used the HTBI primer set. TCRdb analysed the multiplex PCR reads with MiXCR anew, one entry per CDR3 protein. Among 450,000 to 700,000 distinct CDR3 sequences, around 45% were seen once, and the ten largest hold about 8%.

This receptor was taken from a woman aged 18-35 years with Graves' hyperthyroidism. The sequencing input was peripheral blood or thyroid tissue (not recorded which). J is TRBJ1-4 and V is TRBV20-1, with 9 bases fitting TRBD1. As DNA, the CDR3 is TGCAGTGCTAGAGATTTGGACAGGGGAAATGAAAAACTGTTTTTT. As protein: CSARDLDRGNEKLFF.